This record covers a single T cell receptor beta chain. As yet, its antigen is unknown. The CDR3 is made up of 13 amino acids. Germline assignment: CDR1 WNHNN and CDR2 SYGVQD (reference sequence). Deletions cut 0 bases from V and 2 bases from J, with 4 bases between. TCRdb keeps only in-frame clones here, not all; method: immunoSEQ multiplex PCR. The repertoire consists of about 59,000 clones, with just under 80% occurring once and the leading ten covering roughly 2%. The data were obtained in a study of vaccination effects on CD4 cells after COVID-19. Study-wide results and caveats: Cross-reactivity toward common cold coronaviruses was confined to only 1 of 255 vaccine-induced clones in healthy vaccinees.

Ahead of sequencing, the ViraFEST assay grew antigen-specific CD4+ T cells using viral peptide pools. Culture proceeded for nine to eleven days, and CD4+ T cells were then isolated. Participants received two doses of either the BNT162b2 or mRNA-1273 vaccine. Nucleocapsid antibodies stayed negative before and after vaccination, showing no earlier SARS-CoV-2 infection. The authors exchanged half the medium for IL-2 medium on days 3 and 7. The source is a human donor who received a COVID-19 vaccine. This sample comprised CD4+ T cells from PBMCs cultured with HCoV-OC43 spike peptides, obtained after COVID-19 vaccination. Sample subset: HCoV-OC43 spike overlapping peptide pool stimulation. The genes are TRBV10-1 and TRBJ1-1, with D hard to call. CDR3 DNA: TGCGCCAGCAGTGAGTCTCTAAACACTGAAGCTTTCTTT. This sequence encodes CASSESLNTEAFF.